One sample yielded the 2 T cell receptor beta chains listed below, sequenced in a study of blood T cell repertoires in COVID-19. Sequencing was performed with immunoSEQ multiplex PCR; in TCRdb, only in-frame clones are kept and a portion is missing. The table records 150,000 to 200,000 clones, 75% to 85% of them present only once. Sample: PBMCs or T cells enriched from blood (not recorded which). The receptors derive from a woman aged 45-60 years with acute COVID-19.

The chain carries TRBV12-3 or TRBV12-4 and TRBJ1-1, with TRBD1 as a possible D gene (5 bases). The CDR3 runs 12 residues. Between the trimmed V and J ends, which lost 5 bases and 5 bases, there was a span of 9 bases. CDR3 protein: CASSIGGTEAFF. The CDR3 bases are TGTGCCAGCAGTATTGGGGGGACTGAAGCTTTCTTT.

V and J are TRBV7-8 and TRBJ2-2, with D unclear. V lost 5 bases and J lost 5, with 6 bases in between. The CDR3 is 12 amino acids. Germline V gene data show CDR1 as SGHVS and CDR2 as FQNEAQ. CDR3 sequence: CASSPQTGELFF. CDR3 nucleotides: TGTGCCAGCAGCCCACAGACCGGGGAGCTGTTTTTT.